The 26 T cell receptor beta chains presented below share a single source sample, sequenced in a study of CD8+ T cells in alopecia areata. As for treatment: oral pan-JAK inhibitor, 5-10 mg twice daily. cDNA serving as the sequencing template came from extracted, reverse transcribed RNA. Only in-frame clones appear in the TCRdb table, and some are missing; sequencing was by immunoSEQ multiplex PCR. The sample has fewer than 250,000 clones; around 65% are singletons. The input for sequencing was CD4+ T cells sorted from blood, taken at week 4, from a patient treated with tofacitinib. The receptors here all came from a human donor with alopecia areata.

The gene calls are TRBV5-1 and TRBJ2-6; no reliable D call. The CDR3 runs 17 residues. The germline CDR1 and CDR2 sequences are SGHRS and YFSETQ. V was cut by 5 bases and J by 0 bases, with 15 bases left in between. The CDR3 nucleotides are TGCGCCAGCAGGCGTATCGGCTTCAGCTCTGGGGCCAACGTCCTGACTTTC. This gives the protein CASRRIGFSSGANVLTF.

This chain joins TRBV30 and TRBJ2-6; D is uncertain. The V and J ends lost 4 bases and 2 bases respectively, with 18 bases between them. The V gene's germline CDR1 is GTSNPN and CDR2 SVGIG (reference sequence). The CDR3 is 17 amino acids. CDR3 bases: TGTGCCTGGACCTTGTTAACCCCGGCGACTGGGGCCAACGTCCTGACTTTC. This sequence encodes CAWTLLTPATGANVLTF.

This clone was seen a few times. J is TRBJ2-3 and V is TRBV10-3; no clear D. V was shortened by 2 bases and J by 5 bases, with 5 bases between the two germline ends. The germline V gene encodes CDR1 ENHRY and CDR2 SYGVKD. The CDR3 contains 12 residues. In DNA, the CDR3 is TGTGCCATCAGTGAGACTGGAGATACGCAGTATTTT. Translating gives CAISETGDTQYF.

The rearrangement uses TRBV5-6 and TRBJ1-2; possibly TRBD1 for D (5 bases). Trimming took off 0 bases at V and 10 bases at J, with 13 bases between the two ends. Germline-derived CDR1 and CDR2 are SGHDT and YYEEEE. The length of the CDR3 is 13 residues. The CDR3 here is CASSLGAGSDYTF. The DNA for the CDR3 is TGTGCCAGCAGCTTGGGAGCAGGGAGCGACTACACCTTC.

This clone was observed a few times. The chain combines TRBV29-1 with TRBJ2-3; TRBD2 matches 9 bases. V shed 6 bases and J 6 bases; nucleotides not matched to a gene: 7. CDR1 and CDR2 (germline): SQVTM, ANQGSEA. The CDR3 loop spans 13 amino acids. CDR3 DNA sequence: TGCAGCGTGGGGACTAGCAGGCGCGATACGCAGTATTTT. As protein: CSVGTSRRDTQYF.

The chain employs TRBV9 and TRBJ1-1; 7 positions agree with TRBD1. The CDR3 runs to 15 residues. Trimming cost V 0 bases and J 2 bases; bases outside gene matches: 4. Germline CDR1 and CDR2: SGDLS and YYNGEE. The CDR3 is CASSVVAGGNTEAFF. The CDR3 DNA is TGTGCCAGCAGCGTAGTGGCAGGGGGAAACACTGAAGCTTTCTTT.

The V call is TRBV29-1, the J call TRBJ2-2; TRBD2 is a possible D gene (6 bases). This CDR3 has 11 amino acids. Germline V gives CDR1 SQVTM, CDR2 ANQGSEA. CDR3 residues: CAGGETGELFF. CDR3 bases: TGCGCCGGGGGAGAAACCGGGGAGCTGTTTTTT.

The CDR3 coding sequence is TGTGCCAGCAGCAGTCTAGCGTTAGAGACCCAGTACTTC. It codes for CASSSLALETQYF. V is TRBV7-3 and J is TRBJ2-5; TRBD2 might be the D (6 bases). Germline values: CDR1 SGHTA, CDR2 FQGTGA. The CDR3 runs 13 residues. The V end lost 5 bases, the J end lost 4 bases, and 11 bases lay between the germline ends.

The genes are TRBV9 and TRBJ2-5; D is uncertain. The CDR3 covers 14 residues. The germline gives CDR1 SGDLS, CDR2 YYNGEE. Trimming removed 4 bases at V and 4 bases at J, with 14 bases between. CDR3 nucleotide sequence: TGTGCCAGCAGCATAGATACGGTAGGAGAGACCCAGTACTTC. Translating it yields CASSIDTVGETQYF.

This clone was seen only a few times. V gene TRBV7-2 combines with J gene TRBJ1-4; D is undetermined. Per germline, CDR1 SGHTA and CDR2 FQGNSA. Trimming took 2 bases from V and 5 from J, leaving 12 bases between them. The CDR3 has 15 residues. The CDR3 reads CASSLNDLGNEKLFF. Written as DNA, the CDR3 is TGTGCCAGCAGCTTAAATGATTTGGGAAATGAAAAACTGTTTTTT. The whole variable domain, remainder taken from reference TRBV7-2 and TRBJ1-4, is GAGVSQSPSNKVTEKGKDVELRCDPISGHTALYWYRQSLGQGLEFLIYFQGNSAPDKSGLPSDRFSAERTGGSVSTLTIQRTQQEDSAVYLCASSLNDLGNEKLFFGSGTQLSVL.

The genes are TRBV4-3 and TRBJ1-2, with D tentatively TRBD1 (5 bases). Germline V gene lookup returns CDR1 LGHNA and CDR2 YSLEER. The length of the CDR3 is 13 residues. V gave up 2 bases and J gave up 7 bases, with 11 bases separating them. Here the CDR3 reads CASSQSTQAGYTF. CDR3 bases: TGCGCCAGCAGCCAATCTACACAGGCTGGCTACACCTTC.

The rearrangement joins TRBV7-9 to TRBJ2-5; D is unclear. The length of the CDR3 is 12 residues. V lost 3 bases to trimming and J lost 5 bases, with 7 bases between them. Germline V gene sequence: CDR1 SEHNR, CDR2 FQNEAQ (reference sequence). The CDR3 DNA is TGTGCCAGCAGCTTTGGTTTGGAGACCCAGTACTTC. Amino acid sequence: CASSFGLETQYF.

The chain couples TRBV7-3 to TRBJ2-3; D unclear. CDR3 length: 13 amino acids. Per the germline V gene, CDR1 is SGHTA and CDR2 is FQGTGA. The V gene lost 4 bases and the J gene lost 1 base, with 6 bases spanning the gap. The CDR3 sequence: CASSWPGTDTQYF. CDR3 DNA: TGTGCCAGCAGCTGGCCAGGCACAGATACGCAGTATTTT.

The rearrangement links TRBV19 to TRBJ2-3, with 8 bases fitting TRBD1. The ends lost 5 bases at V and 3 bases at J; junction bases unmatched: 4. Per germline, CDR1 LNHDA and CDR2 SQIVND (reference sequence). The CDR3 has 14 residues. The DNA of the CDR3 is TGTGCCAGTAGTGTGACAGGGGTGACAGATACGCAGTATTTT. It translates to CASSVTGVTDTQYF.

The gene calls are TRBV5-6 and TRBJ2-5; 9 nucleotides align to TRBD1. The CDR3 covers 14 residues. J lost 5 bases, V lost 2 bases, and 4 bases had no gene match. Per the germline V gene, CDR1 is SGHDT and CDR2 is YYEEEE. CDR3 sequence (DNA): TGTGCCAGCAGCTTCGGACAGGGGAGGGAGACCCAGTACTTC. It encodes CASSFGQGRETQYF.

V gene TRBV5-4 combines with J gene TRBJ1-1, with unresolved D. The ends were cut back, 4 bases at V and 8 bases at J, with 12 bases in the middle. The CDR3 extends over 12 amino acids. The germline V gene encodes CDR1 SGHNT and CDR2 YYREEE (reference sequence). The CDR3 sequence: CASSQKDAEAFF. In nucleotides, the CDR3 is TGTGCCAGCAGCCAAAAGGACGCAGAAGCTTTCTTT.

The rearrangement uses TRBV7-9 and TRBJ2-3; 11 bases align to TRBD1. Germline V gene lookup returns CDR1 SEHNR and CDR2 FQNEAQ (reference sequence). V lost 7 bases to trimming and J lost 4 bases; unmatched junction nucleotides: 4. The CDR3 spans 14 residues. This chain's CDR3 is CASTPGQGADTQYF. DNA for the CDR3: TGTGCCAGCACCCCGGGACAGGGGGCAGATACGCAGTATTTT.

V gene TRBV29-1 combines with J gene TRBJ1-2, with D perhaps matching TRBD1 (6 bases). The CDR3 length is 11 residues. CDR1 is SQVTM, CDR2 ANQGSEA, per germline. V was clipped by 7 bases and J by 4 bases, with 10 bases between them. The CDR3 loop is CSGVGAYGYTF. CDR3 in DNA: TGCAGCGGGGTGGGGGCCTATGGCTACACCTTC.

Only one count was recorded for this clone. The chain has TRBV29-1 and TRBJ1-4; D is perhaps TRBD1 (5 bases). V lost 4 bases and J 7 bases, leaving 10 bases between the germline ends. The CDR3 extends over 12 amino acids. The V gene's germline CDR1 is SQVTM and CDR2 ANQGSEA. The CDR3 region is CSVGQNLEKLFF. The CDR3 DNA sequence: TGCAGCGTTGGACAGAATCTTGAAAAACTGTTTTTT.

This rearrangement joins TRBV25-1 to TRBJ2-5, with 11 bases that match TRBD1. The CDR3 sequence is 15 residues long. Per the germline V gene, CDR1 is MGHDK and CDR2 is SYGVNS. The J segment lost 2 bases and the V segment lost 5 bases, leaving 4 bases of the junction unmatched. CDR3 DNA: TGTGCCAGCAGTCCAGGGACAGGGGGTCAAGAGACCCAGTACTTC. This translates into CASSPGTGGQETQYF.

This clone was detected a few times. This chain joins TRBV5-1 and TRBJ2-7; D might be TRBD1 (6 bases). V lost 0 bases and J 2 bases, leaving 12 bases between the germline ends. The CDR3 contains 15 residues. Germline CDR1 SGHRS, CDR2 YFSETQ. This CDR3 is CASSLAITGPYEQYF. The CDR3 nucleotides are TGCGCCAGCAGCTTGGCTATTACAGGGCCCTACGAGCAGTACTTC.

This chain connects TRBV5-4 to TRBJ2-2; 12 nucleotides match TRBD2. The CDR3 has 15 amino acids. V lost 6 bases to trimming and J lost 6 bases; unmatched junction nucleotides: 6. CDR1 and CDR2 from the germline V gene are SGHNT and YYREEE (reference sequence). CDR3 nucleotides: TGTGCCAGCAAGCAACTAGCGGGGGGCCCCGGGGAGCTGTTTTTT. This encodes CASKQLAGGPGELFF.

This chain uses TRBV29-1 with TRBJ1-1; the D gene is possibly TRBD1 (5 bases). The germline gives CDR1 SQVTM, CDR2 ANQGSEA. Trimming left V 1 base short and J 5 bases short, with 17 bases between. The CDR3 runs 15 residues. CDR3 DNA: TGCAGCGTTGAAGGGGGGGGAGGGTTGAGAACTGAAGCTTTCTTT. Translated, it gives CSVEGGGGLRTEAFF.

The V gene is TRBV30, the J gene TRBJ1-6; D is ambiguous. CDR3 length: 14 amino acids. V lost 7 bases, J lost 3 bases, and 13 bases lay in between. Germline V gene sequence: CDR1 GTSNPN, CDR2 SVGIG (reference sequence). Here the CDR3 reads CAYTAGYYNSPLHF. For the CDR3, the DNA is TGTGCCTACACAGCGGGTTACTATAATTCACCCCTCCACTTT.

The rearrangement uses TRBV6-6 and TRBJ1-2; D is undetermined. The CDR3 sequence is 11 residues long. Per germline, CDR1 MNHNY and CDR2 SVGAGI (reference sequence). The V gene lost 8 bases and the J gene lost 6 bases, with 10 bases spanning the gap. CDR3 coding DNA: TGTGCCAGCGGCCGACAAGATGGCTACACCTTC. This sequence encodes CASGRQDGYTF.

This chain connects TRBV7-2 to TRBJ2-1, with 11 bases aligning to TRBD2. This CDR3 is 16 amino acids long. With V trimmed by 4 bases and J by 5 bases, 7 bases remained unmatched. Germline lookup yields CDR1 SGHTA and CDR2 FQGNSA. Here the CDR3 DNA reads TGTGCCAGCAGCTCTTTAGCGGGGGGGCTTAACAATGAGCAGTTCTTC. The encoded protein is CASSSLAGGLNNEQFF.